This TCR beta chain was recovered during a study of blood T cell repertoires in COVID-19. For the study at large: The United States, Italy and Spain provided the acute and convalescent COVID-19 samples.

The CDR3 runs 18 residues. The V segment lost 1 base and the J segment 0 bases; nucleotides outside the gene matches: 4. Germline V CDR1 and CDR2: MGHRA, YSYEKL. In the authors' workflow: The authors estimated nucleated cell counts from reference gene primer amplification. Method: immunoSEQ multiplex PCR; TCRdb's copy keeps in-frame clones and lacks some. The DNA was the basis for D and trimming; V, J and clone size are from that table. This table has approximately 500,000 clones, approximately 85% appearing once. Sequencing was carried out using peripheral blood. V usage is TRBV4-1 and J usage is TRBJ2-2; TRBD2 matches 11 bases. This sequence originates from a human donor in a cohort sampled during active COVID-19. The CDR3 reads CASSQGPGLAANTGELFF. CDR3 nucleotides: TGCGCCAGCAGCCAAGGCCCGGGACTAGCGGCGAACACCGGGGAGCTGTTTTTT.